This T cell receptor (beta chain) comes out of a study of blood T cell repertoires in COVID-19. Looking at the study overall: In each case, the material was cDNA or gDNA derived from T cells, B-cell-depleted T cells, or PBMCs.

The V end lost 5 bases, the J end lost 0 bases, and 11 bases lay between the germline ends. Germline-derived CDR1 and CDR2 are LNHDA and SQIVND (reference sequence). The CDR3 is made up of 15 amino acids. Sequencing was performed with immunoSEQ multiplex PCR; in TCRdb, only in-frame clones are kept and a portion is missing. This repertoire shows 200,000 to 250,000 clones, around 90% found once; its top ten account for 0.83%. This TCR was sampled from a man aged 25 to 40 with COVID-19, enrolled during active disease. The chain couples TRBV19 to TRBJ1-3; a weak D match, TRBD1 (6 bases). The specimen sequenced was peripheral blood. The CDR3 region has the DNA TGTGCCAGTAGTCCTCAGGGGTCCTCTGGAAACACCATATATTTT. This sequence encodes CASSPQGSSGNTIYF. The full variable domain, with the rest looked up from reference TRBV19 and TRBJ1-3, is DGGITQSPKYLFRKEGQNVTLSCEQNLNHDAMYWYRQDPGQGLRLIYYSQIVNDFQKGDIAEGYSVSREKKESFPLTVTSAQKNPTAFYLCASSPQGSSGNTIYFGEGSWLTVV.